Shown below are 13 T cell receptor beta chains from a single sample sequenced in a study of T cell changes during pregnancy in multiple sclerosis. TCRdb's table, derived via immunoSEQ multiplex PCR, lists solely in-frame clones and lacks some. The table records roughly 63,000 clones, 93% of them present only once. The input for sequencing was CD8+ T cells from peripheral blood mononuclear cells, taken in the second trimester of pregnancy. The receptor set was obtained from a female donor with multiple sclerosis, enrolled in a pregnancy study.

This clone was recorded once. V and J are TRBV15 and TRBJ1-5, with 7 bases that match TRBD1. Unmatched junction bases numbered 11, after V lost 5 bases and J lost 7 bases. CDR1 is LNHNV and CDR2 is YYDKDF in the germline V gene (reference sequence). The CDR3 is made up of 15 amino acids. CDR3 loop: CATSASRDSRQPQHF. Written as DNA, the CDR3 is TGTGCCACCAGCGCCTCCCGGGACAGCAGGCAGCCCCAGCATTTT.

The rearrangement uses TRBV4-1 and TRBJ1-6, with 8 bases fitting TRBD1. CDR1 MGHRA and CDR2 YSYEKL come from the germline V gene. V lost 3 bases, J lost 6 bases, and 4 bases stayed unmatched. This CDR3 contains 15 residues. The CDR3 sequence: CASSHGQGLNSPLHF. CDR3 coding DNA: TGCGCCAGCAGCCACGGACAGGGTCTTAATTCACCCCTCCACTTT.

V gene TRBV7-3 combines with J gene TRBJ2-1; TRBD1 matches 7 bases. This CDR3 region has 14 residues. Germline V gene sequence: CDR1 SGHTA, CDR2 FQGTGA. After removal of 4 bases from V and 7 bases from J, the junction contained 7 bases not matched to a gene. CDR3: CASSWTGPGNEQFF. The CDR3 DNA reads TGTGCCAGCAGCTGGACAGGTCCGGGGAATGAGCAGTTCTTC. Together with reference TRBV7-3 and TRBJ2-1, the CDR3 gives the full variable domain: GAGVSQTPSNKVTEKGKYVELRCDPISGHTALYWYRQSLGQGPEFLIYFQGTGAADDSGLPNDRFFAVRPEGSVSTLKIQRTERGDSAVYLCASSWTGPGNEQFFGPGTRLTVL.

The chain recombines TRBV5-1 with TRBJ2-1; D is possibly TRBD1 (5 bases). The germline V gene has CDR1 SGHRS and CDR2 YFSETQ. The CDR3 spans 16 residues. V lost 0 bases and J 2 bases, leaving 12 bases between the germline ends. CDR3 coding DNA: TGCGCCAGCAGCTTGGAAGGACAAATCCCCTACAATGAGCAGTTCTTC. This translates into CASSLEGQIPYNEQFF.

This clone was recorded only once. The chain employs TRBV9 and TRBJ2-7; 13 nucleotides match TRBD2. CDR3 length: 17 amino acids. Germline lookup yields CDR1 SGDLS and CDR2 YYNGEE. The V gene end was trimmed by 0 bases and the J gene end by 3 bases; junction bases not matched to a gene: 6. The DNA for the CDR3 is TGTGCCAGCAGCGTAGGGACTAGCGGGGGATACTACTACGAGCAGTACTTC. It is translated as CASSVGTSGGYYYEQYF.

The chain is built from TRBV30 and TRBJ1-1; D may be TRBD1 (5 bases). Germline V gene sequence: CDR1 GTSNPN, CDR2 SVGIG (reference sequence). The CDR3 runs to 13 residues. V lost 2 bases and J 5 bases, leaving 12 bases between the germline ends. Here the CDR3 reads CAWSPPPGTEAFF. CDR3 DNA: TGTGCCTGGAGTCCTCCCCCAGGGACTGAAGCTTTCTTT.

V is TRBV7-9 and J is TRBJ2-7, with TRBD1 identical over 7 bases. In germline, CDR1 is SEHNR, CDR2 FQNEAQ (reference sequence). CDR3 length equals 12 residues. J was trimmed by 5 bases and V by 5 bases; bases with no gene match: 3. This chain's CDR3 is CASSPGTDEQYF. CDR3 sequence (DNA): TGTGCCAGCAGCCCAGGGACAGACGAGCAGTACTTC.

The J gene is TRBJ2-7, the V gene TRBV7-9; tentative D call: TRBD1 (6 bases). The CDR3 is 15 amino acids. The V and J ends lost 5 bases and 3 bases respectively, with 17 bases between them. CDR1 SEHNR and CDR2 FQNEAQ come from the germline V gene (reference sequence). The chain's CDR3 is CASSAKDRGLYEQYF. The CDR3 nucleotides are TGTGCCAGCAGCGCTAAGGACAGAGGACTCTACGAGCAGTACTTC.

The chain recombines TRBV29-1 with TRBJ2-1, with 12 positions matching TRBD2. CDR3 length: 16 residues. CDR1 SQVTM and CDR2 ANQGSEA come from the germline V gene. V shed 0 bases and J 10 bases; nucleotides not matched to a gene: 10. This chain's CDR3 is CSVEDRLAGARGEQFF. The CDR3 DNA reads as TGCAGCGTTGAAGATCGACTAGCGGGAGCCAGGGGGGAGCAGTTCTTC.

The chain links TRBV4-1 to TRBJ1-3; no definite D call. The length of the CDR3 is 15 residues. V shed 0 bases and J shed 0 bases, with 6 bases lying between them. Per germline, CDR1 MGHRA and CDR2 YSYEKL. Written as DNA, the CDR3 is TGCGCCAGCAGCCAAGAAGCGGACTCTGGAAACACCATATATTTT. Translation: CASSQEADSGNTIYF.

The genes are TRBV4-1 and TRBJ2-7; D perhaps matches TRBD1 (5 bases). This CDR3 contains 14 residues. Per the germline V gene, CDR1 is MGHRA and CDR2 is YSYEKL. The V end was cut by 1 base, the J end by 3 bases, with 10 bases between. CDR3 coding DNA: TGCGCCAGCAGCCAAGGAATCCAGGGCTACGAGCAGTACTTC. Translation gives CASSQGIQGYEQYF.

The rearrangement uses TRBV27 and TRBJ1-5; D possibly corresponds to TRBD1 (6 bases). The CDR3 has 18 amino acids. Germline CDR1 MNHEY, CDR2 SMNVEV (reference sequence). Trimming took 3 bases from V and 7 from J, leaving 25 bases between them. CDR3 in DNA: TGTGCCAGCAGTTTTGTTCCCCCCGGGACACTCCTCCCCCAGCCCCAGCATTTT. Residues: CASSFVPPGTLLPQPQHF.

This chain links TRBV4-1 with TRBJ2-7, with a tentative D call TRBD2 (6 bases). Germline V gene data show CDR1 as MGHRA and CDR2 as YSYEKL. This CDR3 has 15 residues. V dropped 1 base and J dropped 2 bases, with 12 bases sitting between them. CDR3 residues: CASSQVGLLTYEQYF. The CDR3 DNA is TGCGCCAGCAGCCAAGTGGGACTCCTGACCTACGAGCAGTACTTC.